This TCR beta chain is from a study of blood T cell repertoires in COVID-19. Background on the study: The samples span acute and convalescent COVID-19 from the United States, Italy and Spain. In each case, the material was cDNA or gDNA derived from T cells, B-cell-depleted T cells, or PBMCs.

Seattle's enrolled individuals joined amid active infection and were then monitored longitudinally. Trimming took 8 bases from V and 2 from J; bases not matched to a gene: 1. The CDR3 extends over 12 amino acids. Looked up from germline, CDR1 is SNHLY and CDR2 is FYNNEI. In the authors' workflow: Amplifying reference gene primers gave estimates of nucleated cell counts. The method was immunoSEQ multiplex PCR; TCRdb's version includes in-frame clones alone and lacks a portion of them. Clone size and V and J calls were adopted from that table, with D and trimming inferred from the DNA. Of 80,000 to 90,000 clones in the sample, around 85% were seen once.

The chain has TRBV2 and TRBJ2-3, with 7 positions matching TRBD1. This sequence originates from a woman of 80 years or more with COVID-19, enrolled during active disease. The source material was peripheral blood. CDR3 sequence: CASDRDTDTQYF. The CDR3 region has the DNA TGTGCCAGCGACAGGGACACAGATACGCAGTATTTT.